Sequencing of this T cell receptor beta chain was carried out in a study of identical twins. Whole-study results and caveats: Memory repertoires showed no such pattern, whereas abundant cord blood beta clonotypes carried fewer insertions. Cross-sectional statistical analysis, not tracking of the same donors, underpinned the conclusions.

The authors used template switching to add a universal primer site and gave cDNA unique molecular identifiers. TCRdb called the 5' RACE reads again in MiXCR, with one record for every CDR3 protein. This table holds hundreds of thousands of distinct CDR3 sequences, 24% found once. Germline V lookup: CDR1 SGHRS, CDR2 YFSETQ. V lost 0 bases and J 11 bases, leaving 12 bases between the germline ends. This CDR3 contains 14 residues. This clonotype was found a few times. The antigen remains unidentified. The same sample was also studied in work on T cells expressing NK-cell markers. As that study records: Roughly 6 donors showed dominant NKG2C+ clonotypes comprising about 1.0-7.0% of their CD8+ T cells.

The TCR comes from a woman aged 18-29 years in good health. The sample was CD4+ T cells sorted from blood. This chain connects TRBV5-1 to TRBJ1-6, with D unclear. The CDR3 is CASSLEGLGAPLHF. The DNA of the CDR3 is TGCGCCAGCAGCTTGGAAGGGTTAGGTGCACCCCTCCACTTT.